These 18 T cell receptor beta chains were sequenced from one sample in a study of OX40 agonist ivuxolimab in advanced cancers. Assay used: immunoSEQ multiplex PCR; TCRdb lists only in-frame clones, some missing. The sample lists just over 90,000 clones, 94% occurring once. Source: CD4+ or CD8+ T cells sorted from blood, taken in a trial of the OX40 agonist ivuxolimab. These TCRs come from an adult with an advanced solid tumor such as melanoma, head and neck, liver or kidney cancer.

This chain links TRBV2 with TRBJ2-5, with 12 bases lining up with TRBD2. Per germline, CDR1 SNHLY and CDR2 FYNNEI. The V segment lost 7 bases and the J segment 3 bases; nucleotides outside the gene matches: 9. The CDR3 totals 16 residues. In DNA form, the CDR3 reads TGTGCCAGCAACACTTGGACTAGCGGGGATAAAGAGACCCAGTACTTC. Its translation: CASNTWTSGDKETQYF.

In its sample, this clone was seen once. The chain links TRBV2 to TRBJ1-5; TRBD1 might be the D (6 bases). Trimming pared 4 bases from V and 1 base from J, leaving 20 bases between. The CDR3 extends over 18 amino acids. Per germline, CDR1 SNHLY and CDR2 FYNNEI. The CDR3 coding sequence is TGTGCCAGCAGTGTGGAACCAGGGGTTACGATGAGCAATCAGCCCCAGCATTTT. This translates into CASSVEPGVTMSNQPQHF. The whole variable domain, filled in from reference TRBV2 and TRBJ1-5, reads EPEVTQTPSHQVTQMGQEVILRCVPISNHLYFYWYRQILGQKVEFLVSFYNNEISEKSEIFDDQFSVERPDGSNFTLKIRSTKLEDSAMYFCASSVEPGVTMSNQPQHFGDGTRLSIL.

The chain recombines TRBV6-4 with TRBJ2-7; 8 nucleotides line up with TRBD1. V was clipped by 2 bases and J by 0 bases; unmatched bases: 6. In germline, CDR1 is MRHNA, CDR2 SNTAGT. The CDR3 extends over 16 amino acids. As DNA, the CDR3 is TGTGCCAGCAGTGACAAGGGACAGGTAAGCTCCTACGAGCAGTACTTC. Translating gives CASSDKGQVSSYEQYF.

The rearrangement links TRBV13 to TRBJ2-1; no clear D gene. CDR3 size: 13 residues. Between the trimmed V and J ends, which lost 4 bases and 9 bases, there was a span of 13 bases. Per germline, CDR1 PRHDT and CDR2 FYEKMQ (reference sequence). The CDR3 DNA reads TGTGCCAGCAGCTCAGAAGGGAATATTGAGCAGTTCTTC. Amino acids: CASSSEGNIEQFF.

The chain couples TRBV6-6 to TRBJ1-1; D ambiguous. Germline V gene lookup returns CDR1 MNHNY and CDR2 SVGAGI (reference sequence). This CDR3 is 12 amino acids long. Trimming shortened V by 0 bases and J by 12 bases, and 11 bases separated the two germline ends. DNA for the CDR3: TGTGCCAGCAGTTACTCGTCTACACTGACTTTCTTT. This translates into CASSYSSTLTFF.

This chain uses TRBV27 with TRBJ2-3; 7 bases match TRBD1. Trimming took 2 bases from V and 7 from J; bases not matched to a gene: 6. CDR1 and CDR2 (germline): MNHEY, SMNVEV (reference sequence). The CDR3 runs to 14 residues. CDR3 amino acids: CASSLGDSHYTQYF. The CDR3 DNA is TGTGCCAGCAGTTTAGGGGACAGTCATTATACGCAGTATTTT.

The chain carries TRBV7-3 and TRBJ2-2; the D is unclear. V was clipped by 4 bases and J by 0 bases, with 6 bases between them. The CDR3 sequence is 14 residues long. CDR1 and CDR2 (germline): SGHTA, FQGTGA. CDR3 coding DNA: TGTGCCAGCAGCTCGCACGCGAACACCGGGGAGCTGTTTTTT. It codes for CASSSHANTGELFF.

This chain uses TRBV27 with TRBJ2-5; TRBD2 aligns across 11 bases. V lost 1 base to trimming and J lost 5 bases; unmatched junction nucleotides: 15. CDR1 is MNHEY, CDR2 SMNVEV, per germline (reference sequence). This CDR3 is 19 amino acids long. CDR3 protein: CASSLYGQASGRNGETQYF. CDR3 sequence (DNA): TGTGCCAGCAGTTTATATGGCCAGGCTAGCGGGAGGAATGGTGAGACCCAGTACTTC.

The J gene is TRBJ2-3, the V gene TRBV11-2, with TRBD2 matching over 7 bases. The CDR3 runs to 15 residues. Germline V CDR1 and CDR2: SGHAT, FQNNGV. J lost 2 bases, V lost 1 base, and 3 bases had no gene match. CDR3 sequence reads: CASSLGGGATDTQYF. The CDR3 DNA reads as TGTGCCAGCAGCTTAGGGGGAGGGGCCACAGATACGCAGTATTTT.

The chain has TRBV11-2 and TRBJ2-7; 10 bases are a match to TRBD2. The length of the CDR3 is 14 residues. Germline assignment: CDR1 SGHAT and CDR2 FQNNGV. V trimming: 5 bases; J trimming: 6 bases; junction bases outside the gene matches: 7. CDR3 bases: TGTGCCAGCAGCCCTAGCGGGAGCCCCCCCGAGCAGTACTTC. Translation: CASSPSGSPPEQYF.

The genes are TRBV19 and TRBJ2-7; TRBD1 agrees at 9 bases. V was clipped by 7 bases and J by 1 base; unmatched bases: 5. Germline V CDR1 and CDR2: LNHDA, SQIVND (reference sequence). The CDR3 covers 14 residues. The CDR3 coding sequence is TGTGCCAGTACGGTGGGGACAGGGTCCTACGAGCAGTACTTC. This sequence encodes CASTVGTGSYEQYF. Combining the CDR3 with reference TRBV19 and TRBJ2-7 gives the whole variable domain DGGITQSPKYLFRKEGQNVTLSCEQNLNHDAMYWYRQDPGQGLRLIYYSQIVNDFQKGDIAEGYSVSREKKESFPLTVTSAQKNPTAFYLCASTVGTGSYEQYFGPGTRLTVT.

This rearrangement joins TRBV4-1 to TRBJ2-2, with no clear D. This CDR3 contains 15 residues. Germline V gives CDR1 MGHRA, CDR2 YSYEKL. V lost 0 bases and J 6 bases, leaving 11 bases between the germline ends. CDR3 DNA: TGCGCCAGCAGCCAAGACTCAGGACCCCCCGGGGAGCTGTTTTTT. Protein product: CASSQDSGPPGELFF.

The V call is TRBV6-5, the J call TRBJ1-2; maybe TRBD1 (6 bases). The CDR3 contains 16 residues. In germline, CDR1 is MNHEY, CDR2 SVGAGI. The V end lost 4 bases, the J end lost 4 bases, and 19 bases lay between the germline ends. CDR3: CASSSPDRIASYGYTF. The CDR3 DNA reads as TGTGCCAGCAGTTCACCCGACAGGATAGCTTCCTATGGCTACACCTTC.

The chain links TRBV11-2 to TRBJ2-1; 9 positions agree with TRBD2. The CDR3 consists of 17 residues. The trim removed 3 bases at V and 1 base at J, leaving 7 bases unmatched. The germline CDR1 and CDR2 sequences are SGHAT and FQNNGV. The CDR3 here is CASSFWTSEVSYNEQFF. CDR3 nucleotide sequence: TGTGCCAGCAGCTTCTGGACTAGCGAGGTATCCTACAATGAGCAGTTCTTC. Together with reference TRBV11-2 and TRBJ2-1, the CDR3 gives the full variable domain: EAGVAQSPRYKIIEKRQSVAFWCNPISGHATLYWYQQILGQGPKLLIQFQNNGVVDDSQLPKDRFSAERLKGVDSTLKIQPAKLEDSAVYLCASSFWTSEVSYNEQFFGPGTRLTVL.

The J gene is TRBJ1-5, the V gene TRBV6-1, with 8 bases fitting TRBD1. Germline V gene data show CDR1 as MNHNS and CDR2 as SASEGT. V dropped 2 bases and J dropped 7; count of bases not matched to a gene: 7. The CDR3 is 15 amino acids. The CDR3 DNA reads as TGTGCCAGCAGTGAAATCGGACAGGGCGTGCAGCCCCAGCATTTT. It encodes CASSEIGQGVQPQHF.

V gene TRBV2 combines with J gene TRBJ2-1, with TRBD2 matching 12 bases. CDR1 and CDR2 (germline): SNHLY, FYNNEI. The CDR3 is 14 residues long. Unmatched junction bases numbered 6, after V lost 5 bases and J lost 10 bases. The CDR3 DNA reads TGTGCCAGCAGTCCTTGGACTAGCGGGAACGAGCAGTTCTTC. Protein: CASSPWTSGNEQFF.

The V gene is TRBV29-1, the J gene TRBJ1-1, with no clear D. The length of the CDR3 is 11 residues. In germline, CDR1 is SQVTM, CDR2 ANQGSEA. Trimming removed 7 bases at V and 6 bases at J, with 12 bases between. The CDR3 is CSAAAGAEAFF. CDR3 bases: TGCAGCGCCGCGGCAGGAGCTGAAGCTTTCTTT.

As DNA, the CDR3 is TGTGCCAGCAGTAGTACCGGGACAGGGGCCTACGAGCAGTACTTC. Translation gives CASSSTGTGAYEQYF. V is TRBV28 and J is TRBJ2-7, with 10 bases that match TRBD1. J gave up 2 bases and V 5 bases, and 6 bases lay outside the gene matches. CDR1 MDHEN and CDR2 SYDVKM come from the germline V gene. This CDR3 region has 15 residues.